One sample yielded the 4 T cell receptor beta chains listed below, sequenced in a study of T-cell reconstitution after alpha-beta-depleted transplantation in children (dated by TCRdb to between 2015 and 2016). The treatment or condition label here, explained by the study, means: allogeneic hematopoietic cell transplantation with graft depleted of TCRalphabeta T cells and CD19 B cells. The receptor library was made with PCR. Sequencing took place on an Illumina HiSeq 2500. TCR library preparation used molecular barcoding, with unique molecular identifiers applied to normalize quantification of the TCRbeta repertoire. Clones were called with MiXCR by TCRdb after fastp trimmed the public reads at Q25, and only in-frame beta chains were retained. Each CDR3 protein gets just one entry, which takes the most common genes and DNA from the rows behind it. The sample data list roughly 150,000 distinct CDR3 sequences, and 8.5% to 14% of these were observed just once. About 13% of the sample comes from the top ten.

The material was PBMCs, obtained before TCRalphabeta/CD19-depleted stem cell transplant. The receptors originated from a boy between 2 and 10 years old with acute myeloid leukemia, due to receive a stem cell transplant.

This clonotype was detected many times. V gene TRBV27 combines with J gene TRBJ1-1, with TRBD1 matching 7 bases. Germline values: CDR1 MNHEY, CDR2 SMNVEV (reference sequence). Germline trimming cut 8 bases from V and 3 bases from J; bases unmatched to any gene: 6. The CDR3 consists of 13 residues. The DNA of the CDR3 is TGTGCCAGCTCCGAAACAGGGGACACTGAAGCTTTCTTT. It yields the protein CASSETGDTEAFF.

This clonotype appeared many times. The V and J genes are TRBV4-1 and TRBJ2-1; the match to TRBD1 covers 8 bases. This CDR3 contains 15 residues. J lost 7 bases, V lost 1 base, and 6 bases had no gene match. Per germline, CDR1 MGHRA and CDR2 YSYEKL. The DNA of the CDR3 is TGCGCCAGCAGCCAAGGGACAGGGATATTAAATGAGCAGTTCTTC. Residues: CASSQGTGILNEQFF.

Ten or more counts support this clonotype. The chain carries TRBV7-8 and TRBJ2-7, with 8 bases aligning to TRBD1. The CDR3 covers 14 residues. V lost 5 bases and J lost 0; bases outside the gene matches: 3. Germline V gene sequence: CDR1 SGHVS, CDR2 FQNEAQ. The CDR3 loop reads CASSRTGSSYEQYV. CDR3 bases: TGTGCCAGCAGCCGGACAGGGAGCTCCTACGAGCAGTACGTC.

This clonotype was detected many times. The gene calls are TRBV4-1 and TRBJ2-7, with 11 bases fitting TRBD2. Trimming removed 1 base from V and 4 bases from J; junction bases left unmatched: 9. Looked up from germline, CDR1 is MGHRA and CDR2 is YSYEKL. CDR3 length equals 17 residues. The CDR3 sequence is CASSQAVGTSGLYEQYF. The CDR3 region has the DNA TGCGCCAGCAGCCAAGCAGTCGGGACTAGCGGATTATACGAGCAGTACTTC.